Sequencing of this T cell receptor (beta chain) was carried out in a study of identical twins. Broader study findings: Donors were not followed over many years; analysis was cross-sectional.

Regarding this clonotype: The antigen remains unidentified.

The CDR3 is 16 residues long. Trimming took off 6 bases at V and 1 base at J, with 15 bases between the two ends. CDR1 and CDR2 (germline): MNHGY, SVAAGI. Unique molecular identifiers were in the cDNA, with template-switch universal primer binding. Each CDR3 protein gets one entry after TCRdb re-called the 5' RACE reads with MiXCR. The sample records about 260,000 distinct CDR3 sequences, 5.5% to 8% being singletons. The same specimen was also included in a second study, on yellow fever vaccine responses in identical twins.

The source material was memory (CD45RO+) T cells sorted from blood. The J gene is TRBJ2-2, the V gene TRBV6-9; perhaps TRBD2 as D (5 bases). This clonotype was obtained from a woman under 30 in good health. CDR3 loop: CASSTREGQNTGELFF. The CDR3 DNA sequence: TGTGCCAGCAGCACTAGAGAGGGCCAGAACACCGGGGAGCTGTTTTTT.